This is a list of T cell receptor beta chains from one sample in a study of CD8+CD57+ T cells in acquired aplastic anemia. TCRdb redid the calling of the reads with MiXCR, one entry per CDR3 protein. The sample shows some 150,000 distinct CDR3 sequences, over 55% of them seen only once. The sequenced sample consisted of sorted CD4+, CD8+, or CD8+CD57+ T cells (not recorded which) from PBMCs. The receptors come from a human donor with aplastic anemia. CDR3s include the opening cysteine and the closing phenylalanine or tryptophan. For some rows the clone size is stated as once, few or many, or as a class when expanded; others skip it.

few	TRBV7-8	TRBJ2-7	CASSLAAGASVEQYF
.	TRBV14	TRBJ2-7	CASSQAGLRAEQYF
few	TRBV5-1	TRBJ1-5	CASSLGDPNQPQHF
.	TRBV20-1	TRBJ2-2	CSAPRAGIRDTGELFF
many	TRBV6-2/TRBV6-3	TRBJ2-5	CASRSPTGTEGTQYF
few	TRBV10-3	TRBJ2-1	CAISGGARLDF
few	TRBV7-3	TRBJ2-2	CASSLAGGAGELFF
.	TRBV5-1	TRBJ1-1	CASSLWGTGGTEAFF
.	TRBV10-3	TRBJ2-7	CAISEHREGANEQYF
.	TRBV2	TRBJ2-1	CASRTTSGGYNEQFF
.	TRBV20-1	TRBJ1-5	CSARGQGNQPQHF
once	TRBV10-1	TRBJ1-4	CASSRGRDEKLFF
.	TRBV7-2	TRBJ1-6	CASSSSGTGGSPLHF
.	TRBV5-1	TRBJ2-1	CASSEAGNEQFF
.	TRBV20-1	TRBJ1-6	CSARDQNLGDRDSPLHF
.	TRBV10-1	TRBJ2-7	CASTKGTEHYEQYF
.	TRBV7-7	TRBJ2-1	CASSLDVTTNEQFF
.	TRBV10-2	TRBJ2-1	CASIAGAGRNNEQFF
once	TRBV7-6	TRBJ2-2	CASSLIVNTGELFF
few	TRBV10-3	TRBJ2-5	CAISVGQITLQETQYF
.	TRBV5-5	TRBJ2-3	CASSLQGARTDTQYF
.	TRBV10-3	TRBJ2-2	CASSIQGGGSGELFF
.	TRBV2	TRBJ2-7	CASTPTGTGSSEQYF
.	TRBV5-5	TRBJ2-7	CASSQVGQVLSYEQYF
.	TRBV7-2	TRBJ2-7	CASSTTGAYEQYF
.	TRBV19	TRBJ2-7	CASGAAAGYEQYF
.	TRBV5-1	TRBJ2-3	CASTPPLAGRTDTQYF
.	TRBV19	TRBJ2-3	CASSGQTWDTQYF
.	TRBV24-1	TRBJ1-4	CATSDWGEKLFF
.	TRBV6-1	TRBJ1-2	CASIAGPSYGYTF
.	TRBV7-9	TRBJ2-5	CASSPRPGQGETQYF
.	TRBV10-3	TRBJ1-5	CAISSTDSNQPQHF
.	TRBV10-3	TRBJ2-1	CAISASSGEYNEQFF
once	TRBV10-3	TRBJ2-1	CAISGPNSGLAGGLAYNEQFF
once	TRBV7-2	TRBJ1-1	CASSLGRVPTVAFF
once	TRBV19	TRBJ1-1	CASLRGATEAFF
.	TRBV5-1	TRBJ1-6	CASSLLDRDQFPLHF
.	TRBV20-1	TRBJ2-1	CSANKAGGNEQFF
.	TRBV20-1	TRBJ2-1	CSARRTSGSYNEQFF
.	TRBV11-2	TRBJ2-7	CASSFQSAGISYEQYF
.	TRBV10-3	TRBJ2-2	CAISDAGAEFANTGELFF
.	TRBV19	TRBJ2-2	CASSIDRVELFF
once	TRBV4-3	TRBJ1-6	CASSLSDRGYSPLHF
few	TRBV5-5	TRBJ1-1	CASSLWEGGTEAFF
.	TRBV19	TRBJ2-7	CATQYNLGQYF
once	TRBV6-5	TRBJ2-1	CASSLKGHEQFF
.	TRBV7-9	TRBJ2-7	CASSTTQGAKGYEQYF
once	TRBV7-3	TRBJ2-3	CASSLTSLGTDTQYF
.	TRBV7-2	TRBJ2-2	CASSLVGAGELFF
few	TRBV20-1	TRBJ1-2	CSARSAQGGGYTF
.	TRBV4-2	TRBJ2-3	CASSPPGGGFTDTQYF
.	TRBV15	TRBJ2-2	CATSRTSGSFTGELFF
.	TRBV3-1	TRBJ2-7	CASSQDVGDEYF
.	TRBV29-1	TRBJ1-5	CSVADTTNQPQHF